Included here is one TCR beta chain sequence, with context. The CDR3 has 13 amino acids. The germline gives CDR1 SGHVS, CDR2 FNYEAQ. V was cut by 3 bases and J by 6 bases, with 11 bases left in between. These data are taken from a study of blood T cell repertoires in COVID-19. This study enrolled people aged about 18 to 100 from 24 US geographic areas. Sequencing was performed with immunoSEQ multiplex PCR; in TCRdb, only in-frame clones are kept and a portion is missing. The sample has over 200,000 clones, roughly 88% seen once. This clonotype originated in a woman aged 35 to 49 with acute COVID-19. V is TRBV7-6 and J is TRBJ1-2; D gene uncertain. Sequences were obtained from PBMCs or T cells enriched from blood (not recorded which). The CDR3 region is CASSFRGEDGYTF. CDR3 DNA: TGTGCCAGCAGCTTCCGAGGCGAGGATGGCTACACCTTC.